The entry that follows covers one T cell receptor beta chain sequence. No antigen is known for it. Runs used v3.0 of the immunoSEQ assay and were done at survey level. TCRdb's table, derived via immunoSEQ multiplex PCR, lists solely in-frame clones and lacks some. This table has about 27,000 clones, around 85% appearing once. The entry originates in a study of long-term antiretroviral therapy in people with HIV. General study findings and limits: Clones that had undergone expansion before ART prevailed in the repertoire throughout all time points. The data indicate that diversity increased after ART but remained below transplant donor controls. No data on ART adherence, viral resistance or therapy changes.

The germline V gene encodes CDR1 PRHDT and CDR2 FYEKMQ (reference sequence). The CDR3 is made up of 16 amino acids. V was clipped by 2 bases and J by 1 base; unmatched bases: 5. The cryopreserved samples used held roughly 0.9-11 million PBMC prior to extraction of DNA. The TCR comes from a man in his forties with HIV. Source: unsorted PBMCs, taken 2.3 years after starting antiretroviral therapy. The chain has TRBV13 and TRBJ1-1, with 9 positions matching TRBD1. The CDR3 DNA follows: TGTGCCAGCAGCTTATTTCGGACAGGGGAGAACACTGAAGCTTTCTTT. Encoded protein: CASSLFRTGENTEAFF.